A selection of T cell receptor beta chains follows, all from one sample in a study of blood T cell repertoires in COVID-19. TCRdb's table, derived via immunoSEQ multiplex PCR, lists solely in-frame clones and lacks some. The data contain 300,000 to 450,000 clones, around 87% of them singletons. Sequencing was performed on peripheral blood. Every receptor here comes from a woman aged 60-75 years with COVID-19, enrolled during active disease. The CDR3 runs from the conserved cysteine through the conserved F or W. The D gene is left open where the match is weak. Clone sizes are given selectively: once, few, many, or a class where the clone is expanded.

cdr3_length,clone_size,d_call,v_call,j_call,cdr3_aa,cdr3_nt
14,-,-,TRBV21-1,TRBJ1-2,CASSPRDWNYGYTF,TGTGCCAGCAGCCCCAGGGACTGGAACTATGGCTACACCTTC
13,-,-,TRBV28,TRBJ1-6,CASSYRYNSPLHF,TGTGCCAGCAGTTACCGGTATAATTCACCCCTCCACTTT
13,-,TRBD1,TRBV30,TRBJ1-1,CAWIRGRRTEAFF,TGTGCCTGGATTAGGGGGCGCCGTACTGAAGCTTTCTTT
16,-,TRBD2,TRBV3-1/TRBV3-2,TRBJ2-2,CASSPASGRNTGELFF,TGTGCCAGCAGCCCGGCTAGCGGGAGGAACACCGGGGAGCTGTTTTTT
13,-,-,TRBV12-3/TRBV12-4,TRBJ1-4,CASSWAVNEKLFF,TGTGCCAGCAGTTGGGCAGTTAATGAAAAACTGTTTTTT
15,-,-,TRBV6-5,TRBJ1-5,CASSYGGGGNQPQHF,TGTGCCAGCAGTTACGGGGGAGGAGGAAATCAGCCCCAGCATTTT
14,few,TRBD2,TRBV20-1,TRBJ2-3,CSASLAGGQDTQYF,TGCAGTGCTAGTTTGGCGGGGGGGCAAGATACGCAGTATTTT
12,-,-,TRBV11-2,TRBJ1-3,CASSPMPDTIYF,TGTGCCAGCAGCCCCATGCCAGACACCATATATTTT
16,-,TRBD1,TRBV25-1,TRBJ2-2,CASSGFGQGATGELFF,TGTGCCAGCAGTGGATTCGGACAGGGAGCAACCGGGGAGCTGTTTTTT
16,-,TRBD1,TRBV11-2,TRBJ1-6,CASSLLRGQGLSPLHF,TGTGCCAGCAGCCTTCTCAGGGGGCAGGGACTTTCACCCCTCCACTTT
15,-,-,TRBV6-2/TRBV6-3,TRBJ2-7,CASSYRWGEPYEQYF,TGTGCCAGCAGTTACAGATGGGGGGAGCCCTACGAGCAGTACTTC
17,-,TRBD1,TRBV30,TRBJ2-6,CAWSLMTGSSGANVLTF,TGTGCCTGGAGCCTCATGACAGGGTCCTCTGGGGCCAACGTCCTGACTTTC
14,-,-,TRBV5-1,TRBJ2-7,CASSPLAGTYEQYF,TGCGCCAGCAGCCCGCTAGCCGGGACCTACGAGCAGTACTTC
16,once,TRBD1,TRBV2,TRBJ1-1,CASQTGDAGMNTEAFF,TGTGCCAGCCAGACAGGGGATGCGGGCATGAACACTGAAGCTTTCTTT
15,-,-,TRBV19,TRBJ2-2,CASRLGTINTGELFF,TGTGCCAGTAGGCTGGGGACAATTAACACCGGGGAGCTGTTTTTT
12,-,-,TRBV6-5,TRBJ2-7,CASEMDIYEQYF,TGTGCCAGCGAAATGGACATTTACGAGCAGTACTTC
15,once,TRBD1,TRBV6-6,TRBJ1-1,CASSYRQGGKTEAFF,TGTGCCAGCAGTTACAGGCAGGGGGGAAAAACTGAAGCTTTCTTT
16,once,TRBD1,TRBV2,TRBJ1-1,CASGWTGWAMNTEAFF,TGTGCCAGCGGATGGACAGGGTGGGCGATGAACACTGAAGCTTTCTTT
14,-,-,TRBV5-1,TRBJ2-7,CASSSGIQLHEQYF,TGCGCCAGCAGCTCCGGGATACAGCTCCACGAGCAGTACTTC
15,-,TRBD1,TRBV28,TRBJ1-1,CASSPRTGVNTEAFF,TGTGCCAGCAGCCCACGTACAGGGGTGAACACTGAAGCTTTCTTT
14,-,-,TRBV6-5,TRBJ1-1,CASSYTEMNTEAFF,TGTGCCAGCAGTTACACAGAGATGAACACTGAAGCTTTCTTT
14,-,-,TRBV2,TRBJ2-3,CASSEQAYTDTQYF,TGTGCCAGCAGTGAACAAGCGTACACAGATACGCAGTATTTT
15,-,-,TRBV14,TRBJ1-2,CASSPPGGANYGYTF,TGTGCCAGCAGCCCCCCGGGGGGCGCTAACTATGGCTACACCTTC
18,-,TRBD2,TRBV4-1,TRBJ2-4,CASSQVQGPGGAKNIQYF,TGCGCCAGCAGCCAAGTCCAGGGGCCGGGGGGGGCCAAAAACATTCAGTACTTC
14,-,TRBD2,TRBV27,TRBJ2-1,CASRSLAEYNEQFF,TGTGCCAGCAGGTCACTAGCGGAGTACAATGAGCAGTTCTTC
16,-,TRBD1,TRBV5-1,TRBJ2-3,CASSLEGTGPWNTQYF,TGCGCCAGCAGCTTGGAGGGGACAGGGCCCTGGAATACGCAGTATTTT
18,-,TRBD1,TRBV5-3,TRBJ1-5,CARSIDRGPLERGQPQHF,TGTGCCAGAAGCATCGACAGGGGGCCCCTCGAGCGCGGTCAGCCCCAGCATTTT
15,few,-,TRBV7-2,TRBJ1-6,CASSLGGGGYSPLHF,TGTGCCAGCAGCTTAGGAGGGGGGGGCTATTCACCCCTCCACTTT
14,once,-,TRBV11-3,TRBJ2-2,CASSWGVGTGELFF,TGTGCCAGCAGCTGGGGGGTAGGAACCGGGGAGCTGTTTTTT
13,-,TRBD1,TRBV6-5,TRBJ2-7,CASSFGQGGWQYF,TGTGCCAGCAGTTTTGGACAGGGAGGATGGCAGTACTTC
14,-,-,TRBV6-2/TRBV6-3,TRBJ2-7,CASSYRGSSYEQYF,TGTGCCAGCAGTTACAGGGGGAGCTCCTACGAGCAGTACTTC
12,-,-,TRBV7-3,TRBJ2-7,CASSLRVGEQYF,TGTGCCAGCAGCTTGAGGGTGGGCGAGCAGTACTTC
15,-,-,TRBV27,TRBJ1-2,CASSLGSQGRRGYTF,TGTGCCAGCAGTTTAGGATCCCAGGGGCGGCGTGGCTACACCTTC
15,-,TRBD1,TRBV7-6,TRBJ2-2,CASSPRDRGSGELFF,TGTGCCAGCAGCCCCCGGGACAGGGGGTCCGGGGAGCTGTTTTTT
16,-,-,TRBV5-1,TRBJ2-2,CASSPLGREATGELFF,TGCGCCAGCAGCCCCTTGGGCAGGGAGGCCACCGGGGAGCTGTTTTTT
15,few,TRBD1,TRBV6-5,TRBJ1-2,CASSYPTGLNYGYTF,TGTGCCAGCAGTTACCCGACAGGGCTTAACTATGGCTACACCTTC
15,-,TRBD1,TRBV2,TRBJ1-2,CASSEPNRGTYGYTF,TGTGCCAGCAGTGAACCCAACAGGGGGACCTATGGCTACACCTTC
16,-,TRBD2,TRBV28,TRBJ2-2,CASSLGLAVNTGELFF,TGTGCCAGCAGCTTAGGACTAGCGGTGAACACCGGGGAGCTGTTTTTT
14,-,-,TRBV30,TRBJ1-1,CAWGNPGMVTEAFF,TGTGCCTGGGGTAACCCGGGGATGGTTACTGAAGCTTTCTTT
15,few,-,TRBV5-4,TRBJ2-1,CASSPPKGGPGEQFF,TGTGCCAGCAGCCCGCCGAAGGGGGGGCCTGGGGAGCAGTTCTTC
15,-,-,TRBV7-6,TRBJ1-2,CASSPYPDSNYGYTF,TGTGCCAGCAGCCCATACCCGGACAGTAACTATGGCTACACCTTC
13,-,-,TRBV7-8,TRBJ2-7,CASSSKTAYEQYF,TGTGCCAGCAGCTCTAAGACAGCTTACGAGCAGTACTTC
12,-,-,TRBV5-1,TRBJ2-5,CASAIDSGTQYF,TGCGCCAGCGCTATCGACTCTGGGACCCAGTACTTC
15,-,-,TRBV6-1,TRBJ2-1,CASSERGLSYNEQFF,TGTGCCAGCAGTGAGCGGGGCCTCTCCTACAATGAGCAGTTCTTC
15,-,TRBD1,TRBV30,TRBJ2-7,CAWMPGQGLVYEQYF,TGTGCCTGGATGCCGGGACAGGGGCTGGTCTACGAGCAGTACTTC
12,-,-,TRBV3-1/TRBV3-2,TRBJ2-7,CASSRSDGEQYF,TGTGCCAGCAGCCGCAGTGATGGCGAGCAGTACTTC
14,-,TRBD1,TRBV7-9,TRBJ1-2,CASSEQGVPYGYTF,TGTGCCAGCAGCGAACAGGGGGTGCCCTATGGCTACACCTTC
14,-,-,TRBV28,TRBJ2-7,CASSLAGRSYEQYF,TGTGCCAGCAGTTTGGCGGGCAGATCCTACGAGCAGTACTTC
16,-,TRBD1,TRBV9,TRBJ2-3,CASSPRTGLSADTQYF,TGTGCCAGCAGCCCCCGGACAGGGCTTAGCGCAGATACGCAGTATTTT
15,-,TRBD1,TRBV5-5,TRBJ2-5,CASSFPTGGMETQYF,TGTGCCAGCAGCTTTCCCACAGGGGGCATGGAGACCCAGTACTTC
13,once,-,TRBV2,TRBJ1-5,CASTHTSNQPQHF,TGTGCCAGCACGCATACAAGCAATCAGCCCCAGCATTTT
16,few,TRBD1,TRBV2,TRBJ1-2,CASSEQGTGGGRGYTF,TGTGCCAGCAGTGAGCAGGGGACAGGGGGCGGCCGCGGCTACACCTTC
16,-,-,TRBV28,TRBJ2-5,CASSSLLGGDQETQYF,TGTGCCAGCAGTTCCCTCTTGGGGGGAGACCAAGAGACCCAGTACTTC